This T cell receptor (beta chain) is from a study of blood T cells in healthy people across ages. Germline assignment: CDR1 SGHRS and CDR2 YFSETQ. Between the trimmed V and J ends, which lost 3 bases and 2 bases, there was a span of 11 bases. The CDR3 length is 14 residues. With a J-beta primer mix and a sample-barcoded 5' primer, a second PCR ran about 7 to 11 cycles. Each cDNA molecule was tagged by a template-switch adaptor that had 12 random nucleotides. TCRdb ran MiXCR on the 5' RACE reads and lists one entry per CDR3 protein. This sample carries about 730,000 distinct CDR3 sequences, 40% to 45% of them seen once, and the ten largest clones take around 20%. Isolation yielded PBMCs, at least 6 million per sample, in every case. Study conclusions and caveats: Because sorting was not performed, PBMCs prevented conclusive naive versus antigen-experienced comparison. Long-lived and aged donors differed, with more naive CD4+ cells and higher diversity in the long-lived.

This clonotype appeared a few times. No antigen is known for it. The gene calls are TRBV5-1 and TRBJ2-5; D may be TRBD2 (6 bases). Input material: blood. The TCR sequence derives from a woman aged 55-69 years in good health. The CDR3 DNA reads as TGCGCCAGCAGCTGGGGACTGGAACAAGAGACCCAGTACTTC. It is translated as CASSWGLEQETQYF.